This TCR beta chain was captured in a study of post-analysis software for immune sequencing data. The wider study: Patients with relapsing-remitting, secondary progressive and progressive-relapsing multiple sclerosis courses were all represented. Study-level findings and limits: Multiple sclerosis was associated with a significant reduction in normalized Chao1 diversity relative to controls.

Prepared libraries of TCR beta cDNA carried unique molecular identifiers. TCRdb used MiXCR to reprocess the PCR reads, holding one entry per CDR3 protein. The data contain under 900,000 distinct CDR3 sequences, approximately 57% of them singletons. About this clonotype itself: Antigen: not known.

Specimen: blood. This TCR was recovered from a girl between 5 and 17 years old with multiple sclerosis.

The CDR3 bases are TGCAGCGTTGGATACAGGGCAAGCTCCTACGAGCAGTACTTC. Its protein is CSVGYRASSYEQYF. J is TRBJ2-7 and V is TRBV29-1; D possibly corresponds to TRBD1 (6 bases). This CDR3 is 14 amino acids long. With 4 bases removed from V and 0 bases from J, the gap between germline ends came to 13 bases. Germline CDR1 SQVTM, CDR2 ANQGSEA.